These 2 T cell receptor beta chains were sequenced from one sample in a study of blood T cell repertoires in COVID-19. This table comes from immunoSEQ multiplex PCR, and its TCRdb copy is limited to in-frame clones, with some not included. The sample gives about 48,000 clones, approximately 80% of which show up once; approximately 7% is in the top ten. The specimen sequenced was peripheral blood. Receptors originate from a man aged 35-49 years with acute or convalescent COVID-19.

The CDR3 reads CASSQGGDRGRGNEKLFF. The DNA for the CDR3 is TGCGCCAGCAGCCAGGGAGGGGACAGGGGGCGCGGTAATGAAAAACTGTTTTTT. V and J are TRBV4-3 and TRBJ1-4, with 12 nucleotides matching TRBD1. CDR1 and CDR2 from the germline V gene are LGHNA and YSLEER. This CDR3 contains 18 residues. V was pared by 3 bases and J by 4 bases, with 9 bases of the junction left unmatched.

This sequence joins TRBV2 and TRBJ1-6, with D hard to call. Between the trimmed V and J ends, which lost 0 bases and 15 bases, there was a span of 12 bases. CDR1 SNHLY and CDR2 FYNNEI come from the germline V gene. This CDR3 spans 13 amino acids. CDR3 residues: CASSEALRQVLHF. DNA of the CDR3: TGTGCCAGCAGTGAAGCGCTTAGGCAGGTCCTCCACTTT.